The rows below give T cell receptor beta chains drawn from one sample of a study of TIL therapy for anti-PD-1-resistant metastatic lung cancer. Produced via immunoSEQ multiplex PCR; TCRdb's table is partial and in-frame only. The repertoire includes about 50,000 clones, about three quarters of them detected once, and less than 6.5% sits in the top ten. The specimen comprised tumor tissue, sampled at baseline. Source of these receptors: a person between 25 and 79 years old with non-small cell lung cancer. Both conserved end residues are part of each CDR3. A D gene is named only where the DNA matches it firmly. Clone sizes are given selectively: once, few, many, or a class where the clone is expanded.

size,J,D,V,length,DNA,CDR3
few,TRBJ1-5,.,TRBV6-1,14,TGTGCCAGCATTCTGGACGGTAGCAATCAGCCCCAGCATTTT,CASILDGSNQPQHF
many,TRBJ2-7,.,TRBV7-9,13,TGTGCCAGCAGCTTTCCAGCCAACTACGAGCAGTACTTC,CASSFPANYEQYF
.,TRBJ2-7,TRBD2,TRBV5-4,17,TGTGCCAGCAGCCCGGGACTAGCGGGAGGCCTAACCTACGAGCAGTACTTC,CASSPGLAGGLTYEQYF
.,TRBJ1-3,.,TRBV5-1,14,TGCGCCAGCAGCTTAGGAGACTTTGGAAACACCATATATTTT,CASSLGDFGNTIYF
.,TRBJ1-1,.,TRBV18,13,TGTGCCAGCTCACCCGGATTGAACACTGAAGCTTTCTTT,CASSPGLNTEAFF
.,TRBJ1-1,.,TRBV5-1,15,TGCGCCAGCAGCCCTGATCGGAAGTCTGTCACTGAAGCTTTCTTT,CASSPDRKSVTEAFF
.,TRBJ2-3,TRBD1,TRBV11-2,14,TGTGCCAGCAGTCCGACAGGGGGCGCAGATACGCAGTATTTT,CASSPTGGADTQYF
.,TRBJ2-5,TRBD2,TRBV4-2,16,TGTGCCAGCAGCCAAGAACTAGCGGGGGGTGGAGAGACCCAGTACTTC,CASSQELAGGGETQYF
.,TRBJ2-3,TRBD2,TRBV7-9,17,TGTGCCAGCAGCCTAAAGGTGGCGGGAGGGCCCTCAGATACGCAGTATTTT,CASSLKVAGGPSDTQYF
.,TRBJ1-3,.,TRBV5-6,14,TGTGCCAGCAGCTTTAGATACTCTGGAAACACCATATATTTT,CASSFRYSGNTIYF
.,TRBJ1-3,TRBD1,TRBV9,16,TGTGCCAGCAATCGGACCCCAGGGGGAAGAATAAACACCATATATTTT,CASNRTPGGRINTIYF
.,TRBJ1-1,.,TRBV7-9,14,TGTGCCAGCAGCTTCGGGACACGGAACACTGAAGCTTTCTTT,CASSFGTRNTEAFF
few,TRBJ2-7,TRBD2,TRBV2,16,TGTGCCAGCAGTGAGATGGGACTAGCGACTTACTACGAGCAGTACTTC,CASSEMGLATYYEQYF
few,TRBJ1-1,.,TRBV7-3,15,TGTGCCAGCAGCTTAAGGGCCGCTATGAACACTGAAGCTTTCTTT,CASSLRAAMNTEAFF